What follows describes a single T cell receptor beta chain. The V segment lost 2 bases and the J segment 8 bases; nucleotides outside the gene matches: 6. The CDR3 extends over 14 amino acids. In germline, CDR1 is SGHKS, CDR2 YYEKEE (reference sequence). The sample originates from a study of T cell changes during pregnancy in multiple sclerosis. The table came from immunoSEQ multiplex PCR; TCRdb's copy has only in-frame clones and leaves some out. There are fewer than 85,000 clones in the sample; 70% to 90% occur only once, and approximately 2% lies in the top ten. The TCR comes from a female donor with multiple sclerosis, enrolled in a pregnancy study. This rearrangement joins TRBV5-5 to TRBJ1-3; TRBD1 aligns across 8 bases. This material consisted of peripheral blood, taken before pregnancy. CDR3 amino acids: CASSLWTGTDTIYF. The CDR3, as DNA: TGTGCCAGCAGCTTATGGACAGGGACGGACACCATATATTTT.